This T cell receptor (beta chain) is drawn from a study of Graves' ophthalmopathy and Graves' hyperthyroidism (dated by TCRdb to 2016 to 2019). The study in broad terms: Peripheral blood was collected before any treatment was given, at the time of initial diagnosis. To explore V-J signatures that separate ophthalmopathy from hyperthyroidism, a discovery set of about a hundred patients was enrolled, consisting of 43 with ophthalmopathy and around 57 with stable hyperthyroidism. For independent validation, a separate cohort was made up of 18 hyperthyroidism patients plus 17 patients who later progressed from hyperthyroidism to ophthalmopathy. The study used TCR beta repertoire signatures to distinguish Graves' ophthalmopathy from Graves' hyperthyroidism and to predict progression to ophthalmopathy. Once sampling was done, hyperthyroidism patients were given methimazole at a starting dose of 30 mg daily, while ophthalmopathy patients were given high-dose intravenous methylprednisolone. In over 5 hyperthyroidism patients, the T-cell repertoire of thyroid tissue was compared with the T-cell repertoire of blood. In total, 135 blood samples were TCR-sequenced: roughly 45 ophthalmopathy, 75 hyperthyroidism and roughly 17 hyperthyroidism-to-ophthalmopathy patients. Results and caveats for the whole study, not just this receptor: In validation, the model predicted ophthalmopathy progression with about 70% sensitivity and approximately 75% specificity; approximately 12 predicted patients were CT-confirmed with GO in a median of about 7.1 months. In cross-validation, the 13-signature model distinguished ophthalmopathy from stable hyperthyroidism with 85% to 90% sensitivity and approximately 81% specificity, and in the test set the corresponding values were about 80% and 75%. Most expanded thyroid clonotypes with frequency above 0.001 were also detected in blood, suggesting blood repertoires may reflect the thyroid immune response. Sample size was not predetermined statistically, and investigators were not blinded to group allocation.

For repertoire sequencing, the TCR beta CDR3 regions were amplified from RNA transcripts. The first round was an RT-PCR using HTBI primers with the Qiagen OneStep RT-PCR kit, and this first round was followed by a second-round multiplex PCR, then size selection and purification. Libraries were sequenced paired-end with 100 bp reads on an Illumina HiSeq2000. The original methods were these. SOAPnuke was used for read processing, and reads with adapters, uncalled bases, a mean Phred below 15, or no exact constant-primer or identifier match were discarded. High-quality paired reads were merged with COPE v1.2.5. Unique nucleotide sequences were defined as clonotypes and aligned to IMGT TRB V, D and J references using MiTCR v1.1. Analysis was restricted to V-J combinations with a frequency above 0.0001, which covered 98% to 99.2% of repertoires. For each V-J combination, a TCR clonal expansion and chaos score was defined as the ratio of F50 clonal expansion to chaos observed in the TCRdist matrix. Welch's t-statistics and random forest were used to narrow the features down to 10 to 15 V-J combinations, which were then fed into a naive Bayes classifier. The similarity between thyroid and blood repertoires was quantified using the Morisita-Horn index. Clones were called with MiXCR by TCRdb after fastp trimmed the public reads at Q25, and only in-frame beta chains were retained. Identical CDR3 proteins give one entry, which carries the most common genes and DNA. TCRdb's processing, not the study's, gives the V and J calls here. This sample comprises some 370,000 distinct CDR3 sequences, about 18% of them detected only once. The ten largest clones add up to 2.4% of the sample.

About this clonotype: No antigen is known for it. Its ends do not fully match the called genes, so a read error is possible.

Stable hyperthyroidism was defined as no progression to ophthalmopathy within 18 months of follow-up. Hyperthyroidism patients were newly diagnosed, were aged 18 to 65 years, and had a disease duration under 2 months. Anyone with other autoimmune diseases, uncontrolled infections, pregnancy or lactation was excluded from the study. Clinical symptoms, serum thyroxine, TRAb, thyroid ultrasound and orbital computed tomography were used for diagnosis. PBMCs were isolated from 7.5 to 10 ml of fresh peripheral blood by Ficoll-Paque density gradient centrifugation. Trizol reagent was used to extract the total RNA, and its quality was then checked on an Agilent 2100 Bioanalyzer. The sequenced material came from peripheral blood. The TCR sequence derives from an adult woman with stable Graves' hyperthyroidism.

The base sequence is TGCAGCGTTGAAGTGGCCACCTACGATCAGTACTTC. This translates into CSVEVATYDQYF. Here the chain combines TRBV29-1 and TRBJ2-7, with the D gene not confidently named. The CDR3 has 12 amino acids, counting the end cysteine and phenylalanine. CDR3 DNA only is kept here, 36 bases in frame from base 1. The germline V gene specifies SQVTM as CDR1 and ANQGSEA as CDR2.